The sequence of this T cell receptor (beta chain) was determined in a study of blood T cell repertoires in COVID-19. As for the study in general: The United States, Italy and Spain were the sources of the acute and convalescent COVID-19 samples. From T cells, B-cell-depleted T cells, or PBMCs came the material, which was cDNA or gDNA.

Per the authors' pipeline: Reference gene primers were amplified, and this amplification served to estimate nucleated cell counts. Repertoires were generated with immunoSEQ multiplex PCR, while TCRdb's copy carries only in-frame clones and drops some. V, J and clone size reflect that table, while D and trimming were determined from the DNA. The table shows some 67,000 clones, with 85% to 90% occurring only once. Material for sequencing was peripheral blood. The TCR originated in a man aged 45-60 years with active COVID-19.

Written as DNA, the CDR3 is TGTGCCAGCAGTCGCTGGACTAGCGGGGGGGGCACAGATACGCAGTATTTT. This sequence encodes CASSRWTSGGGTDTQYF. The V call is TRBV2, the J call TRBJ2-3; 15 positions match TRBD2. The germline V gene encodes CDR1 SNHLY and CDR2 FYNNEI. The ends lost 5 bases at V and 1 base at J; junction bases unmatched: 4. The CDR3 is made up of 17 amino acids.